This TCR beta chain was profiled in a study of T cell responses to AZD1222 COVID-19 vaccine. Overall study results and limits: Clonal diversity was possibly underestimated, and the donors were mostly white British, with more females. Receipt of two AZD1222 doses was followed by a rise in Spike-specific TCR breadth and depth.

The assay was immunoSEQ multiplex PCR, and TCRdb's table has in-frame clones only and misses some. The repertoire consists of about 110,000 clones, with about 90% occurring once and the leading ten covering approximately 4.7%. In regard to this clone: Its matching antigen is unknown.

The germline gives CDR1 LGHNA, CDR2 YSLEER. V lost 4 bases and J 5 bases, leaving 12 bases between the germline ends. The CDR3 spans 15 residues. This TCR derives from an adult in good health. The gene calls are TRBV4-3 and TRBJ1-6; D is uncertain. The specimen was peripheral blood, collected on day 0 of AZD1222 vaccination. In DNA, the CDR3 is TGCGCCAGCAGCCTCGGCCGGGAGCATAATTCACCCCTCCACTTT. It yields the protein CASSLGREHNSPLHF.